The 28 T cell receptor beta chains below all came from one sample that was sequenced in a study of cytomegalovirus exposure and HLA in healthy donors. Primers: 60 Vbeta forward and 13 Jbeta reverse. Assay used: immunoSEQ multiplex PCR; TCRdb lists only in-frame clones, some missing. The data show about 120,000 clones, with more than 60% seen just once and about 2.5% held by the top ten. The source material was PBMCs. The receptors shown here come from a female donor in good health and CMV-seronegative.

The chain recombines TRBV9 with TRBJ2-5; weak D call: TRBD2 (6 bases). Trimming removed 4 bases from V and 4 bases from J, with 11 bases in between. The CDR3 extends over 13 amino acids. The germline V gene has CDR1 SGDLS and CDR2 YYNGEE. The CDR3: CASSPGLLETQYF. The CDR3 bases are TGTGCCAGCAGCCCCGGACTACTAGAGACCCAGTACTTC.

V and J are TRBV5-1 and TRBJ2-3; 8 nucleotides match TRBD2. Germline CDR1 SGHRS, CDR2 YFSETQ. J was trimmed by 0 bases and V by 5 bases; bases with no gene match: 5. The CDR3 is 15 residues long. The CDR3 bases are TGCGCCAGCAGAGATCAGCGGGGGAGCACAGATACGCAGTATTTT. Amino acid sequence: CASRDQRGSTDTQYF.

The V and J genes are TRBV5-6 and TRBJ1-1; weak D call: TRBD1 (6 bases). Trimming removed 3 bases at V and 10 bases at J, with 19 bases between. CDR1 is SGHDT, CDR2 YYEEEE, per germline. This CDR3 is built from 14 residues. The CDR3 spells CASSYRQEHSGAFF. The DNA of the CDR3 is TGTGCCAGCAGCTACAGACAGGAGCACTCTGGAGCTTTCTTT.

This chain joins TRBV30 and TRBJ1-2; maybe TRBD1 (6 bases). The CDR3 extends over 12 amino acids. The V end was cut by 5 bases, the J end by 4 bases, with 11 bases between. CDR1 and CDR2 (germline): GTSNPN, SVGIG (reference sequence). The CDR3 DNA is TGTGCCTGGGCACAGGGCGGCTATGGCTACACCTTC. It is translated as CAWAQGGYGYTF.

CDR3 residues: CASSTQELSTSAQYF. For the CDR3, the DNA is TGTGCCAGCAGCACCCAAGAACTATCGACTTCGGCGCAGTATTTT. This chain uses TRBV9 with TRBJ2-3; D unresolved. V gave up 4 bases and J gave up 10 bases, with 22 bases separating them. The CDR3 is 15 residues long. In germline, CDR1 is SGDLS, CDR2 YYNGEE.

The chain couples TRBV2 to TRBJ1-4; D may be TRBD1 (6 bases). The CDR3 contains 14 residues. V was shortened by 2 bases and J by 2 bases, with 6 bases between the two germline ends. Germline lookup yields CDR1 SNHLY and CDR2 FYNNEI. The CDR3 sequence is CASSEQGTNEKLFF. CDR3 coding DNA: TGTGCCAGCAGTGAACAGGGGACTAATGAAAAACTGTTTTTT.

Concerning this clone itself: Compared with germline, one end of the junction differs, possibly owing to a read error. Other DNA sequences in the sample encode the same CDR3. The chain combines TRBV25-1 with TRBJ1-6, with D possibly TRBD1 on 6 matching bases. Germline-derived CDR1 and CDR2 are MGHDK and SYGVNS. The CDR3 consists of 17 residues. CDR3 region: CASSGPTGSSYNSPLHF. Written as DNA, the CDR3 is TGTGCCAGCAGTGGTCCCACAGGGAGCTCCTATAATTCCCCCCTCCACTTT.

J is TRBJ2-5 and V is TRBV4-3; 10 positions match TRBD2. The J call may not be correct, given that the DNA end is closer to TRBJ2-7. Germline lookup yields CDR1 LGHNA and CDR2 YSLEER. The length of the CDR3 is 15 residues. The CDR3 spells CASSQDLAGVYEQYF. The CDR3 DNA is TGCGCCAGCAGCCAAGATCTAGCGGGGGTCTACGAGCAGTACTTC.

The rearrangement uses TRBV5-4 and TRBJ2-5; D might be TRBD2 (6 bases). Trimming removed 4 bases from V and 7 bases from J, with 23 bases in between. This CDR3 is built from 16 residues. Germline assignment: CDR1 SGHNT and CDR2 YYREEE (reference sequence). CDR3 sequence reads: CASSQPLTGDAVTQYF. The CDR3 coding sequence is TGTGCCAGCAGCCAACCTCTAACGGGAGACGCGGTGACCCAGTACTTC. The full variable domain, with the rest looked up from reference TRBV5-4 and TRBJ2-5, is ETGVTQSPTHLIKTRGQQVTLRCSSQSGHNTVSWYQQALGQGPQFIFQYYREEENGRGNFPPRFSGLQFPNYSSELNVNALELDDSALYLCASSQPLTGDAVTQYFGPGTRLLVL.

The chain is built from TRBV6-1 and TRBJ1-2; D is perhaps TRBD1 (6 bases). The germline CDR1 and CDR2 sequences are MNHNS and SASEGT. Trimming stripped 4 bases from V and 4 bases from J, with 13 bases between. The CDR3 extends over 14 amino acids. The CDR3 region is CASSGTVPSYGYTF. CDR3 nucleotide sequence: TGTGCCAGCAGTGGGACAGTCCCTTCCTATGGCTACACCTTC.

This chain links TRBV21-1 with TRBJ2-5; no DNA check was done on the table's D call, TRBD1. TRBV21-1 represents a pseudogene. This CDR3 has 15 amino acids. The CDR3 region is CASSRRGTDSLTQYF. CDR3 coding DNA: TGTGCCAGCAGCCGCCGCGGTACGGACAGTTTGACCCAGTACTTC.

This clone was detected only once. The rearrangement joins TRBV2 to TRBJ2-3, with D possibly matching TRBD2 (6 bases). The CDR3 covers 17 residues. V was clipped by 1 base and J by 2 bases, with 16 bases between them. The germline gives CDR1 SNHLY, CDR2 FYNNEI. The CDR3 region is CASSEGAGGRNTDTQYF. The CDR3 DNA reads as TGTGCCAGCAGTGAAGGGGCCGGGGGACGGAACACAGATACGCAGTATTTT.

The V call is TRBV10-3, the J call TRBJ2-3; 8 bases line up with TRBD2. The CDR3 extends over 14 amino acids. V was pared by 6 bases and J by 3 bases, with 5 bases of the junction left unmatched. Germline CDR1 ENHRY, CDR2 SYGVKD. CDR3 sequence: CAIRGASGTDTQYF. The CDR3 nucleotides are TGTGCCATCAGGGGGGCTAGCGGGACAGATACGCAGTATTTT.

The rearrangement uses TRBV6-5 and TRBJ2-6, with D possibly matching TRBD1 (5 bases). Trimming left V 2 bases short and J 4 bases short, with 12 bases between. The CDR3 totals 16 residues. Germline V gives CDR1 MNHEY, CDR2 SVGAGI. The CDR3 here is CASSYLQGPGANVLTF. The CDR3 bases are TGTGCCAGCAGTTACCTTCAGGGTCCAGGGGCCAACGTCCTGACTTTC.

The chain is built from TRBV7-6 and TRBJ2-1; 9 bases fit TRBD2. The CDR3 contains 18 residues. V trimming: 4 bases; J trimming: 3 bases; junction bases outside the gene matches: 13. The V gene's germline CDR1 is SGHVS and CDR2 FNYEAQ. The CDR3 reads CASSSRTSATEGYNEQFF. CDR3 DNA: TGTGCCAGCAGCTCCAGGACTAGCGCCACAGAGGGCTACAATGAGCAGTTCTTC.

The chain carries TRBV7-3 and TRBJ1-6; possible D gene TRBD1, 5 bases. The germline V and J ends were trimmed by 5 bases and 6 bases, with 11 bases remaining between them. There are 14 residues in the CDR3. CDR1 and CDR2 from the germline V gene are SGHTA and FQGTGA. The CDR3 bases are TGTGCCAGCAGCGGTGGACAAAGTAATTCACCCCTCCACTTT. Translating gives CASSGGQSNSPLHF.

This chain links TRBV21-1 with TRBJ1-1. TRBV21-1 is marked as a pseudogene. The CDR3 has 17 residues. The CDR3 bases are TGTGCCAGCAGCAAAGCGAGAAAGGGAGAAGATGGCACTGAAGCTTTCTTT. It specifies CASSKARKGEDGTEAFF.

The CDR3: CASSLAQATDTQYF. The CDR3 DNA sequence: TGTGCCAGCAGCTTAGCCCAGGCCACAGATACGCAGTATTTT. The V gene is TRBV7-9, the J gene TRBJ2-3; no reliable D call. Germline CDR1 reads SEHNR; CDR2 reads FQNEAQ (reference sequence). Deletions cut 0 bases from V and 2 bases from J, with 6 bases between. This CDR3 comprises 14 residues. The full variable domain, with the rest looked up from reference TRBV7-9 and TRBJ2-3, is DTGVSQNPRHKITKRGQNVTFRCDPISEHNRLYWYRQTLGQGPEFLTYFQNEAQLEKSRLLSDRFSAERPKGSFSTLEIQRTEQGDSAMYLCASSLAQATDTQYFGPGTRLTVL.

CDR3 amino acids: CASSPRAGGRWETQYF. For the CDR3, the DNA is TGTGCCAGCAGCCCAAGGGCGGGGGGCAGATGGGAGACCCAGTACTTC. This rearrangement joins TRBV7-2 to TRBJ2-5; 8 positions match TRBD2. The J segment lost 5 bases and the V segment lost 5 bases, leaving 13 bases of the junction unmatched. Looked up from germline, CDR1 is SGHTA and CDR2 is FQGNSA. CDR3 length: 16 amino acids.

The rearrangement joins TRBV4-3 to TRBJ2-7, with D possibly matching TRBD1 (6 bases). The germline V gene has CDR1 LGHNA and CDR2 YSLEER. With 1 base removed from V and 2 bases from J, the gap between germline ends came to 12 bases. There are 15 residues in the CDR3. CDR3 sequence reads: CASSQVVGQTYEQYF. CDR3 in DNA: TGCGCCAGCAGCCAAGTGGTCGGACAGACCTACGAGCAGTACTTC.

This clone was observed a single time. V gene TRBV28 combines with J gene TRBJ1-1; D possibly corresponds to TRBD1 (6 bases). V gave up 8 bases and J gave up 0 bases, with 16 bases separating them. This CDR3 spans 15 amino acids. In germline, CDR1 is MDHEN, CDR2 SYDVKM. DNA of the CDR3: TGTGCCAGCGGCCGGGATGGGGGCATGAACACTGAAGCTTTCTTT. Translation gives CASGRDGGMNTEAFF.

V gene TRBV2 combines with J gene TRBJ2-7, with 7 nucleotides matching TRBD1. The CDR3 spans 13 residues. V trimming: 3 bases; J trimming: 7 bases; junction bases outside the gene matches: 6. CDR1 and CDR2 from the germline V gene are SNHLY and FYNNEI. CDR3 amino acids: CASSETGSGEQYF. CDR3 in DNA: TGTGCCAGCAGTGAGACAGGGTCGGGAGAGCAGTACTTC.

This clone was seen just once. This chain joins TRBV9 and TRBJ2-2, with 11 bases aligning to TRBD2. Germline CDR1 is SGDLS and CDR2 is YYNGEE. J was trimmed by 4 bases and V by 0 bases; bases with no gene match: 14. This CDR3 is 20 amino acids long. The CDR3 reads CASSVEGGLAGGPGTGELFF. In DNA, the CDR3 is TGTGCCAGCAGCGTAGAAGGGGGATTAGCGGGGGGGCCGGGCACCGGGGAGCTGTTTTTT. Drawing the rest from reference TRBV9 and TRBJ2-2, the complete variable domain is DSGVTQTPKHLITATGQRVTLRCSPRSGDLSVYWYQQSLDQGLQFLIQYYNGEERAKGNILERFSAQQFPDLHSELNLSSLELGDSALYFCASSVEGGLAGGPGTGELFFGEGSRLTVL.

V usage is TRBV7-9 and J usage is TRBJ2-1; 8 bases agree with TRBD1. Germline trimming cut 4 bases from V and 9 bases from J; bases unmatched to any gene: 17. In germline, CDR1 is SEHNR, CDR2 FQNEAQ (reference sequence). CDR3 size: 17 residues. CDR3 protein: CASSSGQGRNAQGEQFF. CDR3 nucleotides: TGTGCCAGCAGCTCAGGACAGGGCCGAAATGCCCAGGGTGAGCAGTTCTTC.

CDR3 sequence reads: CASSNRGPINQPQHF. The DNA for the CDR3 is TGTGCCAGCAGTAACAGGGGGCCTATCAATCAGCCCCAGCATTTT. The rearrangement links TRBV5-8 to TRBJ1-5; 9 bases map to TRBD1. Germline values: CDR1 SGHTS, CDR2 YDEGEE. CDR3 length: 15 residues. The J segment lost 3 bases and the V segment lost 5 bases, leaving 6 bases of the junction unmatched.

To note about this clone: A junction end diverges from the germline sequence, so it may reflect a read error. CDR3 sequence reads: CASSPGLAGGTDTQYF. The CDR3 nucleotides are TGTGCTAGCAGCCCCGGACTAGCGGGGGGCACAGATACGCAGTATTTT. The chain is built from TRBV7-7 and TRBJ2-3, with 13 positions matching TRBD2. Per germline, CDR1 SSHAT and CDR2 FNYEAQ (reference sequence). The CDR3 is 16 residues long.

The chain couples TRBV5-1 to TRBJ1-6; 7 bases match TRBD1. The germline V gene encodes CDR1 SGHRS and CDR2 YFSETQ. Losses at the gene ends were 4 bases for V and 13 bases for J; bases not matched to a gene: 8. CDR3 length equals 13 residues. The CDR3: CASSEEGARPLHF. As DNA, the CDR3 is TGCGCCAGCAGCGAAGAGGGGGCGCGCCCCCTCCACTTT.

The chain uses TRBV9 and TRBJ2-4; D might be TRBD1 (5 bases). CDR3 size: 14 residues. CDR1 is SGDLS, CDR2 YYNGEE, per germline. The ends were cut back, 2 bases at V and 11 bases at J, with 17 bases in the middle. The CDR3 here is CASSVSATETFQYF. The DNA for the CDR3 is TGTGCCAGCAGCGTTTCTGCGACAGAAACCTTTCAGTACTTC.